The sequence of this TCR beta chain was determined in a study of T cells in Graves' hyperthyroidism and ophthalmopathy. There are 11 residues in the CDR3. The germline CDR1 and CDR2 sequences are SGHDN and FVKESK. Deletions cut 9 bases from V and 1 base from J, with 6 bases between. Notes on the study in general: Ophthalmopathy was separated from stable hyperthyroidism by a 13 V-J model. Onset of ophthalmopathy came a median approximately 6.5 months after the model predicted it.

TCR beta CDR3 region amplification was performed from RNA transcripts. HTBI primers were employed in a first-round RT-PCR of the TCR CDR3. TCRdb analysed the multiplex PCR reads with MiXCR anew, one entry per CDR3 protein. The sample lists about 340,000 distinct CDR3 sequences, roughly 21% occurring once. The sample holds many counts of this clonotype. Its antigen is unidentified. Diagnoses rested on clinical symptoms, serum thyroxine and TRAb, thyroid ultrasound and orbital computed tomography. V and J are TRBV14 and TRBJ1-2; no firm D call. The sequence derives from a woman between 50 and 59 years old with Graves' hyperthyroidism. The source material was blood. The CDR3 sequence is CASGHNYGYTF. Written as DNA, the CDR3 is TGTGCCAGTGGTCATAACTATGGCTACACCTTC.